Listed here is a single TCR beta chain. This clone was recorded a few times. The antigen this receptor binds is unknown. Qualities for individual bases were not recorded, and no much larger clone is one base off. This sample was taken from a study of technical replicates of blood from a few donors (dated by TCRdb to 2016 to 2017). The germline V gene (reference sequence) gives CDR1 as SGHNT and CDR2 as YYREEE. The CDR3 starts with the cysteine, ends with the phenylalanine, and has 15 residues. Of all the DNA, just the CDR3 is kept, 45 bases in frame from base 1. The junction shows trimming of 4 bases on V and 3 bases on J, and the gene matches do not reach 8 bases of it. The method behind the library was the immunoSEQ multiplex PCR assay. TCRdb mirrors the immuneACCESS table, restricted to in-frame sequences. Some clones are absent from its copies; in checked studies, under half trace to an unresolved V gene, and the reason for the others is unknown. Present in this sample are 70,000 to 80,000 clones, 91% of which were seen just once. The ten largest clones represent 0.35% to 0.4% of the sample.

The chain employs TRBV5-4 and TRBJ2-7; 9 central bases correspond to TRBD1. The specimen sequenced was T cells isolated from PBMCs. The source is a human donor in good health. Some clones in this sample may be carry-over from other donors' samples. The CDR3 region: CASSEPGQGYYEQYF. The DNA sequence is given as TGTGCCAGCAGCGAACCGGGACAGGGCTACTACGAGCAGTACTTC. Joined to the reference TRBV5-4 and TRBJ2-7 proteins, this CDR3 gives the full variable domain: ETGVTQSPTHLIKTRGQQVTLRCSSQSGHNTVSWYQQALGQGPQFIFQYYREEENGRGNFPPRFSGLQFPNYSSELNVNALELDDSALYLCASSEPGQGYYEQYFGPGTRLTVT.